The 26 T cell receptor beta chains below were found in one sample sequenced in a study of blood T cells in healthy people across ages. A second PCR of roughly 7 to 11 cycles used a sample-barcoded 5' primer and a J-beta primer mix. TCRdb itself ran the 5' RACE reads through MiXCR, one entry per CDR3 protein. The profile shows about 900,000 distinct CDR3 sequences, roughly 43% of them singletons. Sequences were obtained from blood. These receptors were taken from a young man in good health.

A few counts support this clonotype. The chain joins TRBV20-1 to TRBJ2-1; the D call may be TRBD1 or TRBD2 (5 bases each). Deletions cut 4 bases from V and 4 bases from J, with 14 bases between. CDR1 and CDR2 (germline): DFQATT, SNEGSKA (reference sequence). This CDR3 is built from 14 residues. CDR3 amino acids: CSATTGTDYNEQFF. Here the CDR3 DNA reads TGCAGTGCTACAACCGGGACGGATTACAATGAGCAGTTCTTC.

There are a few counts of this clonotype. The chain joins TRBV28 to TRBJ2-7, with a possible D match to TRBD2 (5 bases). This CDR3 comprises 13 residues. The V gene's germline CDR1 is MDHEN and CDR2 SYDVKM. V was cut by 10 bases and J by 2 bases, with 15 bases left in between. CDR3 nucleotides: TGTGCCATCCGGGATTCCAAAGCCTACGAGCAGTACTTC. Translated, it gives CAIRDSKAYEQYF.

To note about this clonotype: This may arise from a read error, as a much more abundant clone is one base away. The chain has TRBV10-3 and TRBJ2-3; D is ambiguous. Trimming left V 2 bases short and J 4 bases short, with 22 bases between. Germline CDR1 and CDR2: ENHRY and SYGVKD. CDR3 length: 18 amino acids. The chain's CDR3 is CAISEPSRRRSRADTQYF. CDR3 DNA sequence: TGTGCCATCAGTGAGCCTTCCAGACGCAGGTCCCGCGCAGATACGCAGTATTTT.

The chain employs TRBV5-1 and TRBJ2-1; no reliable D call. Germline V gene sequence: CDR1 SGHRS, CDR2 YFSETQ. The V gene lost 3 bases and the J gene lost 5 bases, with 12 bases spanning the gap. This CDR3 spans 14 amino acids. The CDR3 loop reads CASSSPYRDNEQFF. Written as DNA, the CDR3 is TGCGCCAGCAGCTCTCCTTACAGAGACAATGAGCAGTTCTTC.

V gene TRBV4-2 combines with J gene TRBJ2-3; tentatively, D is TRBD2 (6 bases). V lost 3 bases and J lost 6, with 13 bases in between. The length of the CDR3 is 14 residues. The germline V gene has CDR1 LGHNA and CDR2 YNFKEQ. This CDR3 is CASSHGDFGDTQYF. CDR3 bases: TGTGCCAGCAGCCACGGGGACTTTGGGGATACGCAGTATTTT.

The rearrangement joins TRBV7-9 to TRBJ2-7; D remains ambiguous. The CDR3 covers 11 residues. The V end lost 3 bases, the J end lost 6 bases, and 6 bases lay between the germline ends. Germline V lookup: CDR1 SEHNR, CDR2 FQNEAQ (reference sequence). This CDR3 is CASSFSTEQYF. DNA for the CDR3: TGTGCCAGCAGCTTTTCCACCGAGCAGTACTTC.

The rearrangement links TRBV20-1 to TRBJ1-1, with 8 positions matching TRBD1. Germline CDR1 reads DFQATT; CDR2 reads SNEGSKA (reference sequence). The ends lost 6 bases at V and 5 bases at J; junction bases unmatched: 14. The CDR3 runs to 15 residues. CDR3 amino acids: CSAPSRKQGGTEAFF. CDR3 sequence (DNA): TGCAGTGCCCCCTCTCGAAAACAGGGGGGGACTGAAGCTTTCTTT.

A single count supports this clonotype. The chain has TRBV6-1 and TRBJ2-3; D possibly corresponds to TRBD2 (6 bases). CDR1 is MNHNS and CDR2 is SASEGT in the germline V gene. V dropped 3 bases and J dropped 6 bases, with 10 bases sitting between them. This CDR3 spans 13 amino acids. CDR3 coding DNA: TGTGCCAGCAGTGACGGGGGTTTCGATACGCAGTATTTT. Its protein product is CASSDGGFDTQYF.

The chain employs TRBV25-1 and TRBJ1-2; D is possibly TRBD1 (5 bases). CDR1 is MGHDK and CDR2 is SYGVNS in the germline V gene. V lost 3 bases, J lost 4 bases, and 12 bases lay in between. CDR3 length: 14 residues. CDR3 region: CASSDTFGTYGYTF. CDR3 DNA sequence: TGTGCCAGCAGTGACACCTTCGGGACCTATGGCTACACCTTC.

The chain combines TRBV6-2 or TRBV6-3 with TRBJ2-3; 7 bases align to TRBD2. This CDR3 spans 14 amino acids. Germline CDR1 MNHEY, CDR2 SVGEGT. The ends lost 2 bases at V and 2 bases at J; junction bases unmatched: 1. In nucleotides, the CDR3 is TGTGCCAGCAGTTACGCGGGGGTCACAGATACGCAGTATTTT. This gives the protein CASSYAGVTDTQYF.

The V and J genes are TRBV4-3 and TRBJ2-1; no definite D call. Trimming removed 0 bases at V and 0 bases at J, with 9 bases between. This CDR3 region has 16 residues. Per the germline V gene, CDR1 is LGHNA and CDR2 is YSLEER. The CDR3 coding sequence is TGCGCCAGCAGCCAAGAATTTCGAAGCTCCTACAATGAGCAGTTCTTC. This sequence encodes CASSQEFRSSYNEQFF.

The CDR3 loop reads CASTRTGNTDTQYF. The CDR3 DNA reads as TGTGCCAGCACCAGGACAGGGAACACAGATACGCAGTATTTT. The J gene is TRBJ2-3, the V gene TRBV7-2; TRBD1 agrees at 8 bases. J lost 2 bases, V lost 7 bases, and 5 bases had no gene match. Germline loops: CDR1 SGHTA, CDR2 FQGNSA. The CDR3 consists of 14 residues.

This clonotype was recorded a few times. The rearrangement links TRBV2 to TRBJ1-2, with D unresolved. V was cut by 2 bases and J by 2 bases, with 3 bases left in between. The CDR3 is made up of 12 amino acids. Per the germline V gene, CDR1 is SNHLY and CDR2 is FYNNEI. The CDR3 here is CASSENNYGYTF. The CDR3 bases are TGTGCCAGCAGTGAAAACAACTATGGCTACACCTTC.

There are many counts of this clonotype. The V and J genes are TRBV4-3 and TRBJ2-1; 9 nucleotides line up with TRBD1. Losses at the gene ends were 0 bases for V and 6 bases for J; bases not matched to a gene: 6. Germline V CDR1 and CDR2: LGHNA, YSLEER. The CDR3 runs 16 residues. CDR3 sequence: CASSQDLTGGGNEQFF. The CDR3 DNA is TGCGCCAGCAGCCAAGATTTGACAGGGGGAGGCAATGAGCAGTTCTTC.

This clonotype was recorded once. The junction departs from germline at one end; a sequencing error may be responsible. This rearrangement joins TRBV29-1 to TRBJ1-2; D is ambiguous. This CDR3 comprises 12 residues. CDR1 SQVTM and CDR2 ANQGSEA come from the germline V gene. CDR3 nucleotide sequence: TGCAGCGTTGAGTTAGAGAACTATGGCCACACCTTC. Its translation is CSVELENYGHTF.

This clonotype was seen ten or more times. The CDR3 protein is CSASVGTGGWGNQPQHF. DNA for the CDR3: TGCAGTGCCTCAGTAGGGACAGGGGGATGGGGCAATCAGCCCCAGCATTTT. This sequence joins TRBV20-1 and TRBJ1-5, with 11 bases aligning to TRBD1. CDR1 and CDR2 (germline): DFQATT, SNEGSKA (reference sequence). Germline trimming cut 6 bases from V and 2 bases from J; bases unmatched to any gene: 12. The CDR3 spans 17 residues.

This clonotype was detected only a few times. The gene calls are TRBV20-1 and TRBJ2-4; D is perhaps TRBD1 or TRBD2 (5 bases each). Between the trimmed V and J ends, which lost 0 bases and 13 bases, there was a span of 19 bases. The germline gives CDR1 DFQATT, CDR2 SNEGSKA (reference sequence). The CDR3 extends over 14 amino acids. CDR3 sequence: CSARDVGVHREQYF. The DNA for the CDR3 is TGCAGTGCTAGAGATGTGGGGGTCCATAGAGAGCAGTACTTC.

This clonotype was counted a few times. This chain links TRBV5-1 with TRBJ2-1, with 8 bases matching TRBD2. Germline values: CDR1 SGHRS, CDR2 YFSETQ. V was clipped by 5 bases and J by 0 bases; unmatched bases: 4. This CDR3 contains 15 residues. The CDR3 is CASRMRGDSYNEQFF. The CDR3 coding sequence is TGCGCCAGCAGGATGCGGGGGGACTCCTACAATGAGCAGTTCTTC.

This clonotype has ten or more counts. The chain employs TRBV20-1 and TRBJ2-3; the D call may be TRBD1 or TRBD2 (7 bases each). The germline V and J ends were trimmed by 4 bases and 1 base, with 12 bases remaining between them. CDR1 is DFQATT and CDR2 is SNEGSKA in the germline V gene (reference sequence). CDR3 length: 14 amino acids. The CDR3: CSAKGGTGTDTQYF. The CDR3 bases are TGCAGTGCTAAGGGGGGGACAGGCACAGATACGCAGTATTTT.

This chain links TRBV5-6 with TRBJ2-3, with D perhaps matching TRBD1 or TRBD2 (5 bases each). V was cut by 2 bases and J by 6 bases, with 10 bases left in between. This CDR3 comprises 13 residues. Germline CDR1 and CDR2: SGHDT and YYEEEE. In nucleotides, the CDR3 is TGTGCCAGCAGCTTCCGGGACGGGGATACGCAGTATTTT. Residues: CASSFRDGDTQYF.

This chain joins TRBV6-2 or TRBV6-3 and TRBJ2-3; possibly TRBD1 for D (6 bases). The CDR3 loop spans 15 amino acids. Germline CDR1 and CDR2: MNHEY and SVGEGT. V lost 0 bases and J lost 4, with 11 bases in between. CDR3 in amino acids: CASSYSSQGPDTQYF. The CDR3 DNA follows: TGTGCCAGCAGTTACTCGTCACAGGGACCAGATACGCAGTATTTT.

This clonotype appeared a single time. The rearrangement links TRBV7-3 to TRBJ2-1, with TRBD2 matching 11 bases. The CDR3 runs 15 residues. Trimming took 5 bases from V and 9 from J; bases not matched to a gene: 9. Germline V CDR1 and CDR2: SGHTA, FQGTGA. The CDR3 coding sequence is TGTGCCAGCAGCCTTTCACAGGGACTAGCGGCTGAGCAGTTCTTC. This translates into CASSLSQGLAAEQFF.

Worth noting for this clonotype: No conserved phenylalanine or tryptophan is present at the end of the CDR3, so a read error is the likely explanation. The chain couples TRBV6-5 to TRBJ2-7, with D possibly matching TRBD1 (6 bases). The CDR3 runs to 15 residues. Germline V lookup: CDR1 MNHEY, CDR2 SVGAGI. Written as DNA, the CDR3 is TGCGCCAGCACCGACAACCCCCCAGGGGCTTACGAGCAGTACTTA. This sequence encodes CASTDNPPGAYEQYL.

This clonotype has more than one count but fewer than ten. This chain connects TRBV6-1 to TRBJ2-7, with 7 nucleotides matching TRBD1. The J segment lost 1 base and the V segment lost 7 bases, leaving 10 bases of the junction unmatched. This CDR3 has 15 residues. Looked up from germline, CDR1 is MNHNS and CDR2 is SASEGT. CDR3: CASTIEGGQSYEQYF. The CDR3 DNA reads as TGTGCCAGCACCATCGAAGGGGGACAGTCCTACGAGCAGTACTTC.

The chain employs TRBV27 and TRBJ2-7; D possibly corresponds to TRBD1 (6 bases). Trimming removed 1 base from V and 0 bases from J, with 7 bases in between. Germline V gives CDR1 MNHEY, CDR2 SMNVEV (reference sequence). The CDR3 length is 14 residues. CDR3 residues: CASSLWGPSYEQYF. The CDR3, as DNA: TGTGCCAGCAGTTTATGGGGGCCCTCCTACGAGCAGTACTTC.

This clonotype was seen ten or more times. The rearrangement links TRBV9 to TRBJ2-7; D is ambiguous. The CDR3 contains 14 residues. V gave up 4 bases and J gave up 0 bases, with 11 bases separating them. CDR1 is SGDLS and CDR2 is YYNGEE in the germline V gene. CDR3 residues: CASSLTPGSYEQYF. The CDR3 nucleotides are TGTGCCAGCAGCTTAACCCCTGGCTCCTACGAGCAGTACTTC. Full variable domain (missing parts from reference TRBV9 and TRBJ2-7): DSGVTQTPKHLITATGQRVTLRCSPRSGDLSVYWYQQSLDQGLQFLIQYYNGEERAKGNILERFSAQQFPDLHSELNLSSLELGDSALYFCASSLTPGSYEQYFGPGTRLTVT.